This T cell receptor beta chain was documented in a study of blood T cell repertoires in COVID-19. The overall study: Donors in the United States, Italy and Spain gave samples during acute or convalescent COVID-19. In each case, the material was cDNA or gDNA derived from T cells, B-cell-depleted T cells, or PBMCs.

The CDR3 length is 15 residues. CDR1 and CDR2 (germline): SGHNT, YENEEA. The germline V and J ends were trimmed by 0 bases and 5 bases, with 11 bases remaining between them. Original methodology: Estimated nucleated cell counts came from reference gene primer amplification. Sequenced by immunoSEQ multiplex PCR; TCRdb stores in-frame clones only, minus some. That table supplies the V and J calls and clone size; D and trimming were determined from the DNA. This sample carries under 400,000 clones, 90% of them seen once, and the ten largest clones take 6% to 7.5%. The material sequenced was peripheral blood. The rearrangement links TRBV11-3 to TRBJ2-1, with D possibly TRBD2 on 5 matching bases. The clonotype originates from a man younger than 35 with active or convalescent COVID-19. The DNA of the CDR3 is TGTGCCAGCAGCTTAGATGGGCTAGCCCACAATGAGCAGTTCTTC. It codes for CASSLDGLAHNEQFF. Supplemented by reference TRBV11-3 and TRBJ2-1, the full variable domain reads EAGVVQSPRYKIIEKKQPVAFWCNPISGHNTLYWYLQNLGQGPELLIRYENEEAVDDSQLPKDRFSAERLKGVDSTLKIQPAELGDSAVYLCASSLDGLAHNEQFFGPGTRLTVL.